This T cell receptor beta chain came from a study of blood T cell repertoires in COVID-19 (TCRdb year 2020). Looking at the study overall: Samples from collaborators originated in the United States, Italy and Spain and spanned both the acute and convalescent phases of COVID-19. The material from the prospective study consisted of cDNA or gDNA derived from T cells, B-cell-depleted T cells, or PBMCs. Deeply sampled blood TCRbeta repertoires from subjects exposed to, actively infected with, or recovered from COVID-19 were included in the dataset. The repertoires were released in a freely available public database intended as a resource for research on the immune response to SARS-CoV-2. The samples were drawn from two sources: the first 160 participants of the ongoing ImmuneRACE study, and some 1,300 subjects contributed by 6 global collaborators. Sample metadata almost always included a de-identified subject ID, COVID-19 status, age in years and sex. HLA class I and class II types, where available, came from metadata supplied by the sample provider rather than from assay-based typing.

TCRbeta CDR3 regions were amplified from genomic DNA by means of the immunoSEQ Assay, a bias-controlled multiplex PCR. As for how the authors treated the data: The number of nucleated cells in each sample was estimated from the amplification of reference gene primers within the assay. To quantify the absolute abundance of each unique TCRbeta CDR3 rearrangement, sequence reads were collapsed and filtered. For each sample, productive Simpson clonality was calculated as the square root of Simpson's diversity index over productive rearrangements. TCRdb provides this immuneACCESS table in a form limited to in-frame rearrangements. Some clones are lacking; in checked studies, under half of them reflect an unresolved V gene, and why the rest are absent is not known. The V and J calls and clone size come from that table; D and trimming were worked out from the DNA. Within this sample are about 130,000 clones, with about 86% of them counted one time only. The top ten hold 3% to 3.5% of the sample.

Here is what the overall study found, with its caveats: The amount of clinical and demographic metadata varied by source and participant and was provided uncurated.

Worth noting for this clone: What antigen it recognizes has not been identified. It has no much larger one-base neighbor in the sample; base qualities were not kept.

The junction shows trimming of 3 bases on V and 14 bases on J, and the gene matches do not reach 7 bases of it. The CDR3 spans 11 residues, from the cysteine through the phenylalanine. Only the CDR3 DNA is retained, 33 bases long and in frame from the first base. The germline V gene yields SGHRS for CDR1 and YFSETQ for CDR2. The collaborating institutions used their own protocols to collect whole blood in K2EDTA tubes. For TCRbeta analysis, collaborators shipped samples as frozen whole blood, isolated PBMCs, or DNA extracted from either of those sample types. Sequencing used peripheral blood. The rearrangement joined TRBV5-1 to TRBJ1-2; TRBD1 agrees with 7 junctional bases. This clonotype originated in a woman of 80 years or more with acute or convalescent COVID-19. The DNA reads TGCGCCAGCAGCTCAGACAGGGTAAAAACCTTC. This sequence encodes CASSSDRVKTF.